Below, 11 T cell receptor beta chains from the same sample are listed, as sequenced in a study of T cell responses to AZD1222 COVID-19 vaccine. The method was immunoSEQ multiplex PCR; TCRdb's version includes in-frame clones alone and lacks a portion of them. The sample lists over 50,000 clones; roughly 90% were seen once. Material: peripheral blood, obtained 28 days after the second AZD1222 dose. These receptors originate from an adult who received the AZD1222 COVID-19 vaccine.

The chain combines TRBV7-2 with TRBJ2-5; D assignment may be TRBD1 or TRBD2 (5 bases each). V lost 4 bases, J lost 4 bases, and 13 bases lay in between. This CDR3 is 14 amino acids long. Germline V gives CDR1 SGHTA, CDR2 FQGNSA. CDR3 loop: CASSSGTLTETQYF. The CDR3 DNA is TGTGCCAGCAGCTCCGGGACCTTAACAGAGACCCAGTACTTC. Filled out from reference TRBV7-2 and TRBJ2-5, the complete variable domain reads GAGVSQSPSNKVTEKGKDVELRCDPISGHTALYWYRQSLGQGLEFLIYFQGNSAPDKSGLPSDRFSAERTGGSVSTLTIQRTQQEDSAVYLCASSSGTLTETQYFGPGTRLLVL.

V gene TRBV9 combines with J gene TRBJ1-4; perhaps TRBD1 as D (5 bases). The germline V gene encodes CDR1 SGDLS and CDR2 YYNGEE. The V gene lost 0 bases and the J gene lost 4 bases, with 13 bases spanning the gap. The CDR3 runs 16 residues. CDR3 nucleotides: TGTGCCAGCAGCGTAGCGGGCGGGGGGTTTAATGAAAAACTGTTTTTT. Its protein is CASSVAGGGFNEKLFF.

This chain uses TRBV6-5 with TRBJ2-1; 11 bases match TRBD2. In germline, CDR1 is MNHEY, CDR2 SVGAGI. This CDR3 has 16 residues. The V segment lost 1 base and the J segment 5 bases; nucleotides outside the gene matches: 4. This chain's CDR3 is CASSYFGTSGHNEQFF. The CDR3 bases are TGTGCCAGCAGTTACTTCGGGACTAGCGGACACAATGAGCAGTTCTTC.

The chain couples TRBV3-1 (or the pseudogene TRBV3-2) to TRBJ2-2, with unresolved D. The V gene's germline CDR1 is LGHDT and CDR2 YNNKEL (reference sequence). CDR3 size: 16 residues. Between the trimmed V and J ends, which lost 1 base and 0 bases, there was a span of 9 bases. Here the CDR3 reads CASSQVSGTNTGELFF. DNA for the CDR3: TGTGCCAGCAGCCAAGTGTCCGGTACGAACACCGGGGAGCTGTTTTTT.

This clone has just a few counts. J is TRBJ2-1 and V is TRBV3-1 (or the pseudogene TRBV3-2), with TRBD2 as a possible D gene (6 bases). Trimming took off 1 base at V and 2 bases at J, with 6 bases between the two ends. CDR1 is LGHDT, CDR2 YNNKEL, per germline (reference sequence). The CDR3 is 14 residues long. Written as DNA, the CDR3 is TGTGCCAGCAGCCAAGGACTAGCCTACAATGAGCAGTTCTTC. Translation gives CASSQGLAYNEQFF.

The chain employs TRBV6-2 or TRBV6-3 and TRBJ2-7; TRBD2 matches at 10 bases. The CDR3 has 15 amino acids. V shed 7 bases and J 3 bases; nucleotides not matched to a gene: 9. Germline CDR1 is MNHEY and CDR2 is SVGEGT. The CDR3 is CASNPGTSDYYEQYF. DNA for the CDR3: TGTGCCAGCAACCCCGGGACTAGCGACTACTACGAGCAGTACTTC.

As DNA, the CDR3 is TGTGCCAGCAGTGACCTACAGGGGTCATTAAACTATGGCTACACCTTC. Protein: CASSDLQGSLNYGYTF. The chain carries TRBV2 and TRBJ1-2; 7 bases are a match to TRBD1. The CDR3 is made up of 16 amino acids. CDR1 SNHLY and CDR2 FYNNEI come from the germline V gene. With 3 bases clipped from V and 2 bases from J, the junction kept 9 bases outside the gene matches.

The V call is TRBV27, the J call TRBJ2-5, with a possible D match to TRBD2 (6 bases). This CDR3 contains 14 residues. Looked up from germline, CDR1 is MNHEY and CDR2 is SMNVEV (reference sequence). V was shortened by 3 bases and J by 3 bases, with 11 bases between the two germline ends. Written as DNA, the CDR3 is TGTGCCAGCAGTTTTGTGCCGGGGGAAGAGACCCAGTACTTC. Translated: CASSFVPGEETQYF.

V is TRBV25-1 and J is TRBJ1-4; 10 positions match TRBD1. There are 15 residues in the CDR3. CDR1 is MGHDK, CDR2 SYGVNS, per germline. With V trimmed by 2 bases and J by 8 bases, 5 bases remained unmatched. The CDR3 here is CASSEGQGVGEKLFF. For the CDR3, the DNA is TGTGCCAGCAGTGAAGGACAGGGGGTAGGCGAAAAACTGTTTTTT.

This chain connects TRBV2 to TRBJ1-1; weak D call: TRBD1 (6 bases). The CDR3 has 14 amino acids. The germline CDR1 and CDR2 sequences are SNHLY and FYNNEI. Trimming took 8 bases from V and 1 from J, leaving 14 bases between them. The CDR3 sequence is CASAKTGSNTEAFF. The CDR3 region has the DNA TGTGCCAGCGCCAAGACAGGTTCGAACACTGAAGCTTTCTTT.

Turning to this clone: The DNA is left out, because the CDR3 cannot be placed on it with certainty; the CDR3 is given as TCRdb lists it. V is TRBV12-1 and J is TRBJ1-1; TRBD1, the table's D call, lacks a check against the DNA. TRBV12-1 is shown as a pseudogene. The CDR3 length is 14 residues, termini included. The CDR3 reads CASSFGQGTRVAFF.